The present T cell receptor (beta chain) was sequenced within a study of PD-1 blockade in classical Hodgkin lymphoma. Study-wide results and limits: Whoever responded completely had baseline diversity much like that seen in newly diagnosed patients. Relapsed/refractory patients reportedly had lower baseline diversity than newly diagnosed patients. By cycle point C4D1, TCR diversity had risen significantly in CD4+ cells (but not CD8+ cells).

Clones were sequenced by immunoSEQ multiplex PCR, and TCRdb holds only the in-frame ones, with some missing. The sample carries approximately 13,000 clones, around nine tenths recorded once. In the case of this clone: Its antigen remains unidentified.

Germline CDR1 KGHSH, CDR2 LQKENI. The CDR3 has 16 residues. The V and J ends lost 2 bases and 3 bases respectively, with 14 bases between them. All patients experienced relapse after autologous stem cell transplantation, and brentuximab vedotin exposure was variable. Patients' outcomes at their best amounted to complete response, partial response or progressive disease. Sequenced material: peripheral blood mononuclear cells (PBMCs), taken at baseline. The clonotype comes from a human donor with classical Hodgkin lymphoma. The chain uses TRBV18 and TRBJ2-1, with no clear D. In DNA form, the CDR3 reads TGTGCCAGCTCACCAGATGAACAAGTAGGCTACAATGAGCAGTTCTTC. Its protein is CASSPDEQVGYNEQFF.